These T cell receptor beta chains were read from a single sample in a study of blood T cell repertoires in COVID-19. Libraries were prepared by immunoSEQ multiplex PCR; TCRdb keeps only in-frame clonotypes and omits some of them. The table includes around 100,000 clones, about 85% detected once. Input material: peripheral blood. These TCRs come from a man in his forties or fifties with active COVID-19. The CDR3 runs from the conserved cysteine through the conserved F or W. The order of the fields is clone size, D gene, J gene, V gene, CDR3 DNA, CDR3 protein. D genes are given only for firm matches. Only some rows state a clone size, as once, few, many or a class for expanded clones.

abundance: NA
d_gene: NA
j_gene: TRBJ1-3
v_gene: TRBV7-2
CDR3nt: TGTGCCAGCAGCTTAGGGGCAGCCTATGGAAACACCATATATTTT
CDR3aa: CASSLGAAYGNTIYF

abundance: NA
d_gene: NA
j_gene: TRBJ2-3
v_gene: TRBV6-2/TRBV6-3
CDR3nt: TGTGCCAGCAGCGACCGGGGGTTTACGGATACGCAGTATTTT
CDR3aa: CASSDRGFTDTQYF

abundance: NA
d_gene: TRBD1
j_gene: TRBJ1-1
v_gene: TRBV27
CDR3nt: TGTGCCAGCAGTTTAAAAGAGGGACAGGGGGGAACTGAAGCTTTCTTT
CDR3aa: CASSLKEGQGGTEAFF

abundance: few
d_gene: TRBD2
j_gene: TRBJ2-2
v_gene: TRBV9
CDR3nt: TGTGCCAGCAGCGTAGCTGGGGGGGTGACCGGGGAGCTGTTTTTT
CDR3aa: CASSVAGGVTGELFF

abundance: once
d_gene: TRBD2
j_gene: TRBJ2-3
v_gene: TRBV5-1
CDR3nt: TGCGCCAGCAGCTTAAGCGGGGGGCCCACAGATACGCAGTATTTT
CDR3aa: CASSLSGGPTDTQYF

abundance: NA
d_gene: NA
j_gene: TRBJ2-7
v_gene: TRBV10-3
CDR3nt: TGTGCCATCAGTCAAACTACAGGTTACTACGAGCAGTACTTC
CDR3aa: CAISQTTGYYEQYF

abundance: NA
d_gene: TRBD2
j_gene: TRBJ2-3
v_gene: TRBV7-9
CDR3nt: TGTGCCAGCAGCCCTAGGCGGGGGGCGAATAAGGATACGCAGTATTTT
CDR3aa: CASSPRRGANKDTQYF

abundance: NA
d_gene: NA
j_gene: TRBJ2-3
v_gene: TRBV2
CDR3nt: TGTGCCAGCAGTTCCAACATCCGAGATACGCAGTATTTT
CDR3aa: CASSSNIRDTQYF

abundance: NA
d_gene: NA
j_gene: TRBJ1-2
v_gene: TRBV5-6
CDR3nt: TGTGCCAGCAGCCCCCAATCGGCCCGGGGTTATGGCTACACCTTC
CDR3aa: CASSPQSARGYGYTF

abundance: NA
d_gene: NA
j_gene: TRBJ2-7
v_gene: TRBV7-2
CDR3nt: TGTGCCAGCAGCTTAGCCCCTCTCTACGAGCAGTACTTC
CDR3aa: CASSLAPLYEQYF

abundance: NA
d_gene: TRBD1
j_gene: TRBJ2-4
v_gene: TRBV19
CDR3nt: TGTGCCAGTAGTATACTTCAGGGGGACATTCAGTACTTC
CDR3aa: CASSILQGDIQYF

abundance: once
d_gene: NA
j_gene: TRBJ2-3
v_gene: TRBV4-2
CDR3nt: TGTGCCAGCAGCTACCGGGAAACTAGCACAGATACGCAGTATTTT
CDR3aa: CASSYRETSTDTQYF

abundance: few
d_gene: NA
j_gene: TRBJ1-5
v_gene: TRBV7-2
CDR3nt: TGTGCCAGCAGCTTAGATTTGAGACAGCCCCAGCATTTT
CDR3aa: CASSLDLRQPQHF

abundance: NA
d_gene: NA
j_gene: TRBJ1-1
v_gene: TRBV27
CDR3nt: TGTGCCAGCAGTTCTCCTTGGACAGAGAACACTGAAGCTTTCTTT
CDR3aa: CASSSPWTENTEAFF

abundance: NA
d_gene: NA
j_gene: TRBJ2-1
v_gene: TRBV24-1
CDR3nt: TGTGCCACCAGTGACCCGAGACAGTTCTTCAATGAGCAGTTCTTC
CDR3aa: CATSDPRQFFNEQFF

abundance: NA
d_gene: NA
j_gene: TRBJ1-3
v_gene: TRBV6-5
CDR3nt: TGTGCCAGCACCAAGGGGATTGGAAACACCATATATTTT
CDR3aa: CASTKGIGNTIYF

abundance: NA
d_gene: NA
j_gene: TRBJ1-2
v_gene: TRBV29-1
CDR3nt: TGCAGCGTTGAAGACAGTTTGTCAGGGGTCGCCGCTAACTATGGCTACACCTTC
CDR3aa: CSVEDSLSGVAANYGYTF

abundance: NA
d_gene: NA
j_gene: TRBJ2-2
v_gene: TRBV18
CDR3nt: TGTGCCAGCTCACCGGGTGGCGGTCGAACCGGGGAGCTGTTTTTT
CDR3aa: CASSPGGGRTGELFF

abundance: NA
d_gene: NA
j_gene: TRBJ1-1
v_gene: TRBV25-1
CDR3nt: TGTGCCAGCAGTGTGGACATGAACACTGAAGCTTTCTTT
CDR3aa: CASSVDMNTEAFF

abundance: NA
d_gene: TRBD1
j_gene: TRBJ2-3
v_gene: TRBV5-6
CDR3nt: TGTGCCAGCAGCCTCTTTAGTCAGGGGGACCTGAGCACAGATACGCAGTATTTT
CDR3aa: CASSLFSQGDLSTDTQYF

abundance: NA
d_gene: NA
j_gene: TRBJ1-1
v_gene: TRBV6-6
CDR3nt: TGTGCCAGCAGTGATCCCGGCACTGAAGCTTTCTTT
CDR3aa: CASSDPGTEAFF

abundance: NA
d_gene: NA
j_gene: TRBJ2-4
v_gene: TRBV25-1
CDR3nt: TGTGCCAGCACCCTAGGCAAAAACATTCAGTACTTC
CDR3aa: CASTLGKNIQYF

abundance: NA
d_gene: NA
j_gene: TRBJ1-2
v_gene: TRBV6-5
CDR3nt: TGTGCCAGCAGCCTAAGGACAGACTATGGCTACACCTTC
CDR3aa: CASSLRTDYGYTF

abundance: NA
d_gene: NA
j_gene: TRBJ2-2
v_gene: TRBV5-1
CDR3nt: TGCGCCAGCAGCTTGTCTGGAGCGAACACCGGGGAGCTGTTTTTT
CDR3aa: CASSLSGANTGELFF

abundance: NA
d_gene: NA
j_gene: TRBJ2-7
v_gene: TRBV13
CDR3nt: TGTGCCAGCAGCTCCCAGCTACGTTCGGGGGAGCAGTACTTC
CDR3aa: CASSSQLRSGEQYF

abundance: few
d_gene: NA
j_gene: TRBJ2-6
v_gene: TRBV4-2
CDR3nt: TGTGCCAGCAGCCAAGTGGGTGGACAGAGCTCTGGGGCCAACGTCCTGACTTTC
CDR3aa: CASSQVGGQSSGANVLTF

abundance: NA
d_gene: NA
j_gene: TRBJ2-2
v_gene: TRBV3-1/TRBV3-2
CDR3nt: TGTGCCAGCAGCCAACTTTGGCTGGATTTAGGAGGCGCGAACACCGGGGAGCTGTTTTTT
CDR3aa: CASSQLWLDLGGANTGELFF

abundance: once
d_gene: TRBD2
j_gene: TRBJ2-2
v_gene: TRBV5-4
CDR3nt: TGTGCCAGCAGCTTGGAAGCGACTAGCGGCACCGGGGAGCTGTTTTTT
CDR3aa: CASSLEATSGTGELFF

abundance: NA
d_gene: NA
j_gene: TRBJ2-2
v_gene: TRBV10-3
CDR3nt: TGTGCCATCACCCGGGACTTATCGAACACCGGGGAGCTGTTTTTT
CDR3aa: CAITRDLSNTGELFF

abundance: NA
d_gene: TRBD1
j_gene: TRBJ2-1
v_gene: TRBV19
CDR3nt: TGTGCCAGTAGTACACGACAGGGTGGAGAGCAGTTCTTC
CDR3aa: CASSTRQGGEQFF

abundance: once
d_gene: NA
j_gene: TRBJ2-7
v_gene: TRBV6-2/TRBV6-3
CDR3nt: TGTGCCAGCAGTTACCCCCGGCAGGTGATCTCCTACGAGCAGTACTTC
CDR3aa: CASSYPRQVISYEQYF

abundance: NA
d_gene: NA
j_gene: TRBJ2-5
v_gene: TRBV9
CDR3nt: TGTGCCAGCAGCCCCCGGGGTACAGATAGGCTCGGAGAGACCCAGTACTTC
CDR3aa: CASSPRGTDRLGETQYF

abundance: NA
d_gene: NA
j_gene: TRBJ2-3
v_gene: TRBV13
CDR3nt: TGTGCCAGCAGCAACCAGGACAAGACAGATACGCAGTATTTT
CDR3aa: CASSNQDKTDTQYF

abundance: NA
d_gene: NA
j_gene: TRBJ2-1
v_gene: TRBV29-1
CDR3nt: TGCAGCGTCGACGACGGGGGTCGGGAGTTCTTC
CDR3aa: CSVDDGGREFF

abundance: once
d_gene: TRBD1
j_gene: TRBJ2-2
v_gene: TRBV29-1
CDR3nt: TGCAGCGTTGAAGATGGGGGACAGGGGAAAGTAGAGGCCGGGGAGCTGTTTTTT
CDR3aa: CSVEDGGQGKVEAGELFF

abundance: NA
d_gene: NA
j_gene: TRBJ1-3
v_gene: TRBV7-9
CDR3nt: TGTGCCAGCAGCCTCATGGAGGTAAACACCATATATTTT
CDR3aa: CASSLMEVNTIYF

abundance: NA
d_gene: TRBD1
j_gene: TRBJ1-4
v_gene: TRBV3-1/TRBV3-2
CDR3nt: TGTGCCAGCAGCCACGAATTAGGGGGCGCGTATGAAAAACTGTTTTTT
CDR3aa: CASSHELGGAYEKLFF

abundance: few
d_gene: TRBD1
j_gene: TRBJ1-1
v_gene: TRBV12-5
CDR3nt: TGTGCTAGTGGTTTCCCCGAGACAGGGACCACTGAAGCTTTCTTT
CDR3aa: CASGFPETGTTEAFF

abundance: NA
d_gene: NA
j_gene: TRBJ1-1
v_gene: TRBV25-1
CDR3nt: TGTGCCAGCAGTGGTAGACTGATTCAGAACACTGAAGCTTTCTTT
CDR3aa: CASSGRLIQNTEAFF

abundance: NA
d_gene: NA
j_gene: TRBJ2-5
v_gene: TRBV4-1
CDR3nt: TGCGCCAGCAGCCACACAAACCCGGAGACCCAGTACTTC
CDR3aa: CASSHTNPETQYF

abundance: NA
d_gene: NA
j_gene: TRBJ2-2
v_gene: TRBV5-6
CDR3nt: TGTGCCAGCAGCTTGGAAGGGGTCAGTTACTCCGGGGAGCTGTTTTTT
CDR3aa: CASSLEGVSYSGELFF

abundance: NA
d_gene: NA
j_gene: TRBJ2-5
v_gene: TRBV5-4
CDR3nt: TGTGCCAGCAGTCCGAACGAAGGGGGGACCCAGTACTTC
CDR3aa: CASSPNEGGTQYF

abundance: NA
d_gene: TRBD1
j_gene: TRBJ1-5
v_gene: TRBV19
CDR3nt: TGTGCCAGTAAACCGAGGGGGCTTGGTCAGCCCCAGCATTTT
CDR3aa: CASKPRGLGQPQHF